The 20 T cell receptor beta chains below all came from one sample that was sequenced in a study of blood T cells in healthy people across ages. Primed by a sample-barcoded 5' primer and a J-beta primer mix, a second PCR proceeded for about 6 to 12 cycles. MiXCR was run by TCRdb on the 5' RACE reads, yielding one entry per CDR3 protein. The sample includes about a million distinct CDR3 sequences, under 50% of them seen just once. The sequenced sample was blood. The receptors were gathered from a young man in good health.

Here the CDR3 reads CAWSVLNTDTQYF. In DNA form, the CDR3 reads TGTGCCTGGAGTGTACTTAACACAGATACGCAGTATTTT. The chain recombines TRBV30 with TRBJ2-3; D is unclear. The ends were cut back, 0 bases at V and 2 bases at J, with 6 bases in the middle. The CDR3 has 13 residues. Looked up from germline, CDR1 is GTSNPN and CDR2 is SVGIG (reference sequence).

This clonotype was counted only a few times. CDR3 sequence (DNA): TGTGCCAGCAGCCGTAGCGGGGGTTCCCTTAGCACAGATACGCAGTATTTT. It translates to CASSRSGGSLSTDTQYF. This sequence joins TRBV11-1 and TRBJ2-3, with TRBD2 identical over 9 bases. This CDR3 is 17 amino acids long. Trimming took 5 bases from V and 0 from J; bases not matched to a gene: 9. Germline V gene sequence: CDR1 SGHAT, CDR2 FQDESV (reference sequence).

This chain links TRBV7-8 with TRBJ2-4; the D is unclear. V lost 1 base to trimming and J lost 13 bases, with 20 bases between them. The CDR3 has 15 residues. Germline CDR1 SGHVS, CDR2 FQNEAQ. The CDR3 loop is CASSLGRIGAYKQYF. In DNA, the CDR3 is TGTGCCAGCAGCTTAGGACGGATCGGCGCGTACAAGCAGTACTTC. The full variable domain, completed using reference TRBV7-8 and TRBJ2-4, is GAGVSQSPRYKVAKRGQDVALRCDPISGHVSLFWYQQALGQGPEFLTYFQNEAQLDKSGLPSDRFFAERPEGSVSTLKIQRTQQEDSAVYLCASSLGRIGAYKQYFGAGTRLSVL.

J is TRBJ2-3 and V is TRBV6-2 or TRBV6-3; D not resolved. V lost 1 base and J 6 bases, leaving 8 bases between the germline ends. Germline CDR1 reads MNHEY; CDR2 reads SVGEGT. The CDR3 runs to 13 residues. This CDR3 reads CASSYFGSDTQYF. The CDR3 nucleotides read TGTGCCAGCAGTTACTTTGGCTCGGATACGCAGTATTTT.

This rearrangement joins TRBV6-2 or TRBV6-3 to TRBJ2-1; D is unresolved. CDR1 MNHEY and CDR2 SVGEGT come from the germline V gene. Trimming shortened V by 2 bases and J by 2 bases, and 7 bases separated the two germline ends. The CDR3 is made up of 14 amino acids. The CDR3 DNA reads TGTGCCAGCAGTTACGACCTGCCCTACAATGAGCAGTTCTTC. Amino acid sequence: CASSYDLPYNEQFF.

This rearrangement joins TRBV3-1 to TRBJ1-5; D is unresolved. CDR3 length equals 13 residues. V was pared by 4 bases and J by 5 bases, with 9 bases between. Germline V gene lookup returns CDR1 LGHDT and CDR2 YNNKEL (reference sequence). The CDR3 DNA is TGTGCCAGCAGCCCAAGTCGCCATCAGCCCCAGCATTTT. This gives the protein CASSPSRHQPQHF.

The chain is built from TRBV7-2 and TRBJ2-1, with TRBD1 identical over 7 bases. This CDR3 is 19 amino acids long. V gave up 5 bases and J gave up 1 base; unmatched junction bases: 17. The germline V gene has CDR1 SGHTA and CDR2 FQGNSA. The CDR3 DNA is TGTGCCAGCAGCCCCGGGACGCCAGCCTCCAGGGGGTCCTACAATGAGCAGTTCTTC. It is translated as CASSPGTPASRGSYNEQFF.

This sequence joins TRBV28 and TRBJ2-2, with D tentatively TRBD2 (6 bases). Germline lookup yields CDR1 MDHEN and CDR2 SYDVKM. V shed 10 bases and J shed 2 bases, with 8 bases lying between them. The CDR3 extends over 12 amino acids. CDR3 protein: CATGLNTGELFF. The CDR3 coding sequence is TGTGCCACTGGACTAAACACCGGGGAGCTGTTTTTT.

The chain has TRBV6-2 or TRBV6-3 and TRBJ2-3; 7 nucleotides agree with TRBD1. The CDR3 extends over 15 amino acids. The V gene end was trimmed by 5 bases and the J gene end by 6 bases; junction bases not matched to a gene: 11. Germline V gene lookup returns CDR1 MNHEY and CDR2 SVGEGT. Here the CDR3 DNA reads TGTGCCAGCAGTCACGACAGGGTAGCCCCTGATACGCAGTATTTT. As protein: CASSHDRVAPDTQYF.

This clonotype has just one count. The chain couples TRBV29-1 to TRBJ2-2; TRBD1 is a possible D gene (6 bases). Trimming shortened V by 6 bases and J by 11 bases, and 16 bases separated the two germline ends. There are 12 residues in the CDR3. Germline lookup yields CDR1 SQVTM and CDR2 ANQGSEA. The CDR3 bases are TGCAGCGTGAGGGACACGACCAGAGAGCTGTTTTTT. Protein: CSVRDTTRELFF.

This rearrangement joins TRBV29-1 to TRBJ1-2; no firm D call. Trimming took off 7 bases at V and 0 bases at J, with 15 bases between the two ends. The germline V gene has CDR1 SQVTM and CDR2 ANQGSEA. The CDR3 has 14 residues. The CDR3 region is CSAGDDGPNYGYTF. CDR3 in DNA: TGCAGCGCAGGAGACGACGGGCCTAACTATGGCTACACCTTC.

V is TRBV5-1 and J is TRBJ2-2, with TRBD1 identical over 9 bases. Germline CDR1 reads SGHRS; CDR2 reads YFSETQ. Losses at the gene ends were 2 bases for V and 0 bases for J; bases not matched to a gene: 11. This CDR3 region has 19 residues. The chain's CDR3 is CASSFPPGQGSSNTGELFF. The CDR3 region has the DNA TGCGCCAGCAGCTTTCCGCCGGGACAGGGTTCCTCGAACACCGGGGAGCTGTTTTTT.

In nucleotides, the CDR3 is TGTGCCAGCAGCTCTCACGACCGACAAACCTTGTACGAGCAGTACTTC. This translates into CASSSHDRQTLYEQYF. V and J are TRBV9 and TRBJ2-4; D gene unclear. The tail of the sequence fits TRBJ2-7 better, so the J call may be wrong. The CDR3 is 16 residues long. Looked up from germline, CDR1 is SGDLS and CDR2 is YYNGEE.

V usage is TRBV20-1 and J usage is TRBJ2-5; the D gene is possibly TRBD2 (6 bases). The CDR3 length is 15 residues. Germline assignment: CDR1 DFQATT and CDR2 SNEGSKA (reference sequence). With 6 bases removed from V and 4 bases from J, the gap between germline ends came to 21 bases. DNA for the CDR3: TGCAGTGCCATCCTAGCGTTCGCCCCCCGAGAGACCCAGTACTTC. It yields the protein CSAILAFAPRETQYF.

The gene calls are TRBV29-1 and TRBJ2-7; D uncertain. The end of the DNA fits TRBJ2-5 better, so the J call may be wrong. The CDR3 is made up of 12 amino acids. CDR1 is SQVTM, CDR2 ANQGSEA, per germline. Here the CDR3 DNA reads TGCAGCGTTGTGAGTTTGGGGGAGACCCAGTACTTC. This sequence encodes CSVVSLGETQYF.

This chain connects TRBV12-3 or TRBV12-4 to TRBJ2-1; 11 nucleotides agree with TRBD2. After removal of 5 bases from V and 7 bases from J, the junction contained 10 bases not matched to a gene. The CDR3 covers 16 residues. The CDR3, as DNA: TGTGCCAGCAGTCGAACTAGCGGGGGCGCGAGGAATGAGCAGTTCTTC. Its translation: CASSRTSGGARNEQFF.

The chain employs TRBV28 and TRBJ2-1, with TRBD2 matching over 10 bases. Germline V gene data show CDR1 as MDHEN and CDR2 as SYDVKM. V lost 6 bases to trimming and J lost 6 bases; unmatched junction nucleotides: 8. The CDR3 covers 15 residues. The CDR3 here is CASSIPAGGFNEQFF. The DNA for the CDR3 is TGTGCCAGCAGCATCCCAGCGGGGGGGTTCAATGAGCAGTTCTTC.

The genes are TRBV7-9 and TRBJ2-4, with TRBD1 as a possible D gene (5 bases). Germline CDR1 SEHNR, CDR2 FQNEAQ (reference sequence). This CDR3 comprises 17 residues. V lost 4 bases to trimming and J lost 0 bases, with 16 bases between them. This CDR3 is CASSSAQGGIAKNIQYF. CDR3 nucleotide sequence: TGTGCCAGCAGCTCAGCCCAGGGCGGAATAGCCAAAAACATTCAGTACTTC.

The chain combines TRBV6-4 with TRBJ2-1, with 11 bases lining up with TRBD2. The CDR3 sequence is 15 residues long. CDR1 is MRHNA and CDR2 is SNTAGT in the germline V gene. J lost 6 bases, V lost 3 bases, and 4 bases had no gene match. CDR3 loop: CASSELAGAPNEQFF. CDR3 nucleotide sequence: TGTGCCAGCAGTGAACTAGCGGGGGCCCCCAATGAGCAGTTCTTC.

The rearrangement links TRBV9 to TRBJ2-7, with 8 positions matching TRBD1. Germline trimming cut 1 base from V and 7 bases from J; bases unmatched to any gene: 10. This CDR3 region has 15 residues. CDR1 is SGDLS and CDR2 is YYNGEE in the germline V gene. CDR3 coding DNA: TGTGCCAGCAGCGTAACAGCTGGACAGGGCGGGGAGCAGTACTTC. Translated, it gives CASSVTAGQGGEQYF.